This T cell receptor beta chain came from a study of blood T cell repertoires in COVID-19. Measured with immunoSEQ multiplex PCR; TCRdb has only the in-frame clones, and not every one. Here the sample spans fewer than 350,000 clones, roughly 88% being singletons. This clone has just one count. The CDR3 spans 14 residues. The V segment lost 2 bases and the J segment 0 bases; nucleotides outside the gene matches: 1. Germline V CDR1 and CDR2: LNHDA, SQIVND (reference sequence). This chain uses TRBV19 with TRBJ2-7, with 7 bases fitting TRBD1. The sequence was collected from a man younger than 35 with active or convalescent COVID-19. The specimen sequenced was peripheral blood. The CDR3 DNA follows: TGTGCCAGTAGTATAAGGGACAGCTCCTACGAGCAGTACTTC. This encodes CASSIRDSSYEQYF.